Following are 21 T cell receptor beta chains from one sample sequenced in a study of vaccination and CD4 T cells after COVID-19. Their specific antigens are unknown. Sequence data for DNA of cultured CD4+ T cells were generated by the Oncomine TCR Beta short-read assay. Genomic DNA extraction was carried out from cultured CD4+ T cells. TCRdb re-called the PCR reads through MiXCR, storing one row per CDR3 protein. This sample has roughly 10,000 distinct CDR3 sequences, with less than 35% found just once. Treatment given: roughly 10-day PBMC culture with coronavirus spike peptide pools or control peptides (ViraFEST assay). Samples of CD4+ T cells were obtained from the unexposed donor before the COVID-19 pandemic (2011-2018). The sample was CD4+ T cells from blood, cultured in vitro. The origin of the receptors is a human donor in good health.

The V gene is TRBV27, the J gene TRBJ1-5; 9 bases are shared with TRBD1. After removal of 5 bases from V and 4 bases from J, the junction contained 9 bases not matched to a gene. The CDR3 has 16 residues. Looked up from germline, CDR1 is MNHEY and CDR2 is SMNVEV (reference sequence). The CDR3 is CASSPGGQGGNQPQHF. The DNA of the CDR3 is TGTGCCAGCAGTCCCGGGGGACAGGGAGGAAATCAGCCCCAGCATTTT.

This sequence joins TRBV28 and TRBJ2-1; 8 bases agree with TRBD1. The length of the CDR3 is 15 residues. V dropped 1 base and J dropped 7; count of bases not matched to a gene: 6. Per germline, CDR1 MDHEN and CDR2 SYDVKM. In nucleotides, the CDR3 is TGTGCCAGCAGTTTATCCGGGACAGGAGGTAATGAGCAGTTCTTC. It yields the protein CASSLSGTGGNEQFF.

A few counts support this clonotype. The rearrangement uses TRBV18 and TRBJ2-7; D is unclear. The germline V gene encodes CDR1 KGHSH and CDR2 LQKENI. Trimming stripped 6 bases from V and 0 bases from J, with 12 bases between. The CDR3 length is 14 residues. CDR3 protein: CASSSDGSSYEQYF. In DNA form, the CDR3 reads TGTGCCAGCTCGTCGGACGGAAGCTCCTACGAGCAGTACTTC. Together with reference TRBV18 and TRBJ2-7, the CDR3 gives the full variable domain: NAGVMQNPRHLVRRRGQEARLRCSPMKGHSHVYWYRQLPEEGLKFMVYLQKENIIDESGMPKERFSAEFPKEGPSILRIQQVVRGDSAAYFCASSSDGSSYEQYFGPGTRLTVT.

This chain links TRBV10-3 with TRBJ1-2, with 9 positions matching TRBD1. Trimming cost V 5 bases and J 3 bases; bases outside gene matches: 4. The CDR3 contains 14 residues. Germline CDR1 is ENHRY and CDR2 is SYGVKD. Written as DNA, the CDR3 is TGTGCCATCAGTAAAACAGGGGGCGACTATGGCTACACCTTC. Translating it yields CAISKTGGDYGYTF.

The chain recombines TRBV7-6 with TRBJ1-1; the D is unclear. Germline V CDR1 and CDR2: SGHVS, FNYEAQ. The CDR3 covers 17 residues. V lost 1 base and J lost 2, with 17 bases in between. The CDR3 region has the DNA TGTGCCAGCAGCTTAGATATCTCCTCAAGAGGAAACACTGAAGCTTTCTTT. Amino acids: CASSLDISSRGNTEAFF.

This chain's CDR3 is CASSLAYVTDTQYF. The CDR3 bases are TGTGCCAGCAGCTTGGCCTATGTCACAGATACGCAGTATTTT. V is TRBV5-6 and J is TRBJ2-3; D is uncertain. Germline-derived CDR1 and CDR2 are SGHDT and YYEEEE. The V end was cut by 0 bases, the J end by 2 bases, with 7 bases between. The CDR3 sequence is 14 residues long. The whole variable domain, filled in from reference TRBV5-6 and TRBJ2-3, reads DAGVTQSPTHLIKTRGQQVTLRCSPKSGHDTVSWYQQALGQGPQFIFQYYEEEERQRGNFPDRFSGHQFPNYSSELNVNALLLGDSALYLCASSLAYVTDTQYFGPGTRLTVL.

The CDR3 coding sequence is TGTGCCAGCACACTAGGAATAGGGACTGAAGCTTTCTTT. As protein: CASTLGIGTEAFF. The V gene is TRBV6-2 or TRBV6-3, the J gene TRBJ1-1; no definite D call. Germline V gene data show CDR1 as MNHEY and CDR2 as SVGEGT. Trimming left V 7 bases short and J 5 bases short, with 14 bases between. The CDR3 is 13 residues long.

The genes are TRBV28 and TRBJ2-7, with a weak D call TRBD2 (5 bases). This CDR3 has 12 amino acids. With 7 bases removed from V and 5 bases from J, the gap between germline ends came to 12 bases. Germline CDR1 MDHEN, CDR2 SYDVKM. For the CDR3, the DNA is TGTGCCAGCACCGCGAGGGTCAACGAGCAGTACTTC. It yields the protein CASTARVNEQYF.

The J gene is TRBJ2-7, the V gene TRBV30, with 9 bases that match TRBD2. The ends lost 2 bases at V and 0 bases at J; junction bases unmatched: 8. The CDR3 covers 16 residues. Germline values: CDR1 GTSNPN, CDR2 SVGIG (reference sequence). CDR3 protein: CAWSLAGHLSSYEQYF. The DNA of the CDR3 is TGTGCCTGGAGTCTAGCGGGACATTTGAGCTCCTACGAGCAGTACTTC.

This chain uses TRBV20-1 with TRBJ2-3; a weak D match, TRBD2 (6 bases). Trimming took off 6 bases at V and 0 bases at J, with 13 bases between the two ends. The V gene's germline CDR1 is DFQATT and CDR2 SNEGSKA (reference sequence). The CDR3 sequence is 14 residues long. The chain's CDR3 is CSAPGLHSTDTQYF. CDR3 in DNA: TGCAGTGCCCCGGGACTGCATAGCACAGATACGCAGTATTTT.

J is TRBJ1-6 and V is TRBV30, with unresolved D. Germline CDR1 and CDR2: GTSNPN and SVGIG (reference sequence). Trimming shortened V by 1 base and J by 13 bases, and 14 bases separated the two germline ends. The CDR3 extends over 13 amino acids. The CDR3 spells CAWSAGPQWPLHF. The CDR3 DNA sequence: TGTGCCTGGAGTGCGGGCCCGCAGTGGCCCCTCCACTTT.

Concerning this clonotype itself: The junction departs from germline at one end; a sequencing error may be responsible. This chain links TRBV19 with TRBJ1-2; D might be TRBD1 (5 bases). The CDR3 loop spans 16 amino acids. Germline-derived CDR1 and CDR2 are LNHDA and SQIVND (reference sequence). The CDR3 loop is CVSSINGLRRADGYTF. CDR3 coding DNA: TGTGTCAGTAGTATAAACGGTCTCCGCAGGGCGGACGGCTACACCTTC.

This CDR3 is CSAREGLAGGLYYEQYF. In DNA, the CDR3 is TGCAGTGCTAGAGAAGGACTAGCGGGAGGCCTGTACTACGAGCAGTACTTC. This chain uses TRBV20-1 with TRBJ2-7; TRBD2 agrees at 14 bases. CDR3 length equals 17 residues. Trimming took 0 bases from V and 3 from J; bases not matched to a gene: 7. CDR1 and CDR2 from the germline V gene are DFQATT and SNEGSKA (reference sequence).

The chain employs TRBV27 and TRBJ1-1; D is perhaps TRBD1 (6 bases). The CDR3 has 14 residues. The V end lost 5 bases, the J end lost 5 bases, and 15 bases lay between the germline ends. Looked up from germline, CDR1 is MNHEY and CDR2 is SMNVEV (reference sequence). This chain's CDR3 is CASSPSRGRTEAFF. The CDR3 nucleotides are TGTGCCAGCAGTCCGTCCCGGGGGCGGACTGAAGCTTTCTTT.

This clonotype has only a few counts. The V gene is TRBV27, the J gene TRBJ2-7; unclear D gene. This CDR3 has 14 amino acids. V shed 6 bases and J shed 7 bases, with 19 bases lying between them. Germline-derived CDR1 and CDR2 are MNHEY and SMNVEV (reference sequence). As DNA, the CDR3 is TGTGCCAGCAGCCCCTTTAGGGATCTACGGGAGCAGTACTTC. Its protein product is CASSPFRDLREQYF.

The genes are TRBV11-2 and TRBJ1-5, with a possible D match to TRBD1 (6 bases). The ends were cut back, 1 base at V and 5 bases at J, with 9 bases in the middle. This CDR3 spans 14 amino acids. The germline gives CDR1 SGHAT, CDR2 FQNNGV. CDR3 loop: CASSLAHRDQPQHF. The CDR3 nucleotides read TGTGCCAGCAGCTTAGCTCACAGGGATCAGCCCCAGCATTTT.

This clonotype was counted only a few times. The chain joins TRBV20-1 to TRBJ2-7; D unresolved. Germline V lookup: CDR1 DFQATT, CDR2 SNEGSKA (reference sequence). There are 12 residues in the CDR3. Between the trimmed V and J ends, which lost 0 bases and 5 bases, there was a span of 8 bases. CDR3 loop: CSARDLVNEQYF. DNA of the CDR3: TGCAGTGCTAGAGATCTGGTCAACGAGCAGTACTTC.

The chain joins TRBV20-1 to TRBJ1-6, with D possibly TRBD1 on 6 matching bases. CDR1 DFQATT and CDR2 SNEGSKA come from the germline V gene (reference sequence). V dropped 0 bases and J dropped 8 bases, with 11 bases sitting between them. The CDR3 runs 14 residues. CDR3 sequence: CSARDNRADSPLHF. CDR3 nucleotide sequence: TGCAGTGCTAGAGATAACAGGGCGGATTCACCCCTCCACTTT.

The chain recombines TRBV6-2 or TRBV6-3 with TRBJ2-2; D assignment may be TRBD1 or TRBD2 (5 bases each). Germline values: CDR1 MNHEY, CDR2 SVGEGT. V was shortened by 8 bases and J by 4 bases, with 11 bases between the two germline ends. The CDR3 runs to 13 residues. The CDR3 reads CASYTRGTGELFF. The CDR3 DNA sequence: TGTGCCAGCTATACGAGGGGCACCGGGGAGCTGTTTTTT.

The chain links TRBV6-5 to TRBJ2-2, with 7 bases aligning to TRBD1. The V segment lost 2 bases and the J segment 5 bases; nucleotides outside the gene matches: 8. The CDR3 is made up of 16 amino acids. From germline, CDR1 is MNHEY and CDR2 SVGAGI. The CDR3 DNA follows: TGTGCCAGCAGTTACCGTTCCGGGACAGCGACCGGGGAGCTGTTTTTT. It is translated as CASSYRSGTATGELFF.

This clonotype has a handful of counts. The chain couples TRBV12-3 or TRBV12-4 to TRBJ1-2, with D perhaps TRBD1 (5 bases). Deletions cut 5 bases from V and 2 bases from J, with 6 bases between. This CDR3 has 12 residues. The CDR3 protein is CASSTGNYGYTF. CDR3 nucleotide sequence: TGTGCCAGCAGTACAGGAAACTATGGCTACACCTTC.